This T cell receptor (beta chain) emerged from a study of human T cells and chemical hapten exposure (dated by TCRdb to about 2021). Some background on the complete study: For sensitization, 2% DPC in acetone was applied to a 2 cm by 2 cm area of upper inner arm skin. Weekly therapeutic DPC doses were additionally applied to the scalp of patients throughout the roughly 24-week study period. Patch testing on the upper back used Finn chambers containing 0.01% DPC, with scoring done after 6 days according to International Contact Dermatitis Research Group standards. The patient cohort, mostly female, included alopecia areata with under or over 50% scalp involvement, alopecia totalis and alopecia universalis. Libraries were pooled for sequencing, and variation in per-sample TCR yields was attributed mainly to small differences in library volumes within the pool. The study tracked peripheral blood TCR repertoire changes in vivo during primary and secondary sensitization to the hapten diphenylcyclopropenone (DPC) in alopecia patients. Blood samples were taken from patients before sensitization (week 0) and then at 2, 6 and about 24 weeks after DPC sensitization. For TCR sequencing, blood came from some 31 alopecia patients at anywhere from one to four time points (pre-sensitization, 2, 6 and 24 weeks). What the study reported, not specific to this receptor: The number of PT1 expanded TCRs positively correlated with patch test score, significant at thresholds 8, 16 and 32 but not 4. Repeated subsampling changed both the strength of the expansion versus patch-test correlation and the threshold at which the correlation became significant. Significantly more large CDR3 similarity clusters were formed by expanded TCRs than by pre-sensitization or healthy control sets, consistent with antigen-driven responses. All patients had alopecia, a presumed autoimmune disease, so their immune response might differ from that of healthy individuals. DPC sensitization did not change the number of TCRs with a frequency above 1 in 1000, and there was no evidence of changes in global repertoire structure.

The time point label of this sample denotes: patch test 3, about 24 weeks after DPC sensitization. This sample's treatment or condition label indicates: therapeutic diphenylcyclopropenone sensitization with weekly scalp DPC. At each patch-test visit, blood was drawn before the patch test was applied. Eligible patients were aged 18 to 70, diagnosed with alopecia, deemed suitable for DPC therapy, and excluded if pregnant. Total RNA was extracted from unfractionated whole blood that had been collected in Tempus Blood RNA tubes. V loses 2 bases of germline sequence and J loses 2 bases, and the interval between the two ends is 12 bases. According to the germline V gene (reference sequence), CDR1 reads MNHNY and CDR2 reads SVGAGI. The CDR3 runs 15 residues from the cysteine to the phenylalanine. Of the read, only the CDR3 DNA is kept; its 45 bases are in frame from base 1. This clonotype came up a few times. Its binding antigen is unknown. The input lacks base qualities; no much larger clone sits a single base away.

Library method: RACE. The sequencer listed for this sample is NextSeq 500. During library preparation, unique molecular identifiers were attached to individual cDNA molecules so that TCRs could be counted quantitatively and reproducibly. Both TCR alpha and TCR beta chains were sequenced from each blood RNA sample. In the paper's pipeline: The median number of TCRs per sample was around 96,000, ranging from 23,224 to 690,600. The Decombinator software suite was used to annotate the V, J and CDR3 of the TCR reads. For PS versus PT1 abundance plots, all samples were subsampled to the same number of TCRs (28,000). TCRs were defined as expanded if absent before sensitization and observed at least eight times at the 2-week time point. TCRdb's own reprocessing of the public reads used fastp at Q25 and MiXCR and kept productive beta chains. Each CDR3 protein gets just one entry, which takes the most common genes and DNA from the rows behind it. The V and J calls shown here were made by TCRdb, not taken from the authors' results. The sample profile shows 85,000 to 100,000 distinct CDR3 sequences; roughly a quarter of them were found once. The ten largest clones take up 10% of the sample.

The input for sequencing was whole blood, taken in connection with sensitization to the hapten diphenylcyclopropenone (DPC). The rearranged segments are TRBV6-6 and TRBJ1-2; D gene: possibly TRBD1, on 6 matching bases. The receptor's source is a man aged 35-49 years with alopecia areata. Some clones in this sample may be carry-over from other donors' samples. The CDR3 protein is CASSYTITGNYGYTF. The DNA reads TGTGCCAGCAGTTACACCATTACAGGGAACTATGGCTACACCTTC.